This record concerns one T cell receptor (beta chain) sequence. What it binds is not known. The CDR3 consists of 19 residues. This specimen belongs to a study of OX40 agonist ivuxolimab in advanced cancers. Whole-study context: The patients got ivuxolimab, which is an agonistic anti-OX40 (CD134) antibody.

Sequencing used immunoSEQ multiplex PCR; TCRdb keeps in-frame clones, though not all of them. This table holds about 49,000 clones, 84% found once. General study findings and limits: At 0.1 to 3.0 mg/kg, CD4+ and CD8+ blood T cells expanded clonally by week 6. In the 0.1-3.0 mg/kg groups, partial responders showed among the lowest expansion.

This material consisted of CD4+ or CD8+ T cells sorted from blood, taken in a trial of the OX40 agonist ivuxolimab. The V and J genes are TRBV21-1 and TRBJ1-1. TRBV21-1 is flagged as a pseudogene. The TCR originated in an adult with an advanced solid tumor such as melanoma, head and neck, liver or kidney cancer. The CDR3 bases are TGTGCCAGCAGCAAAGTCTTTGGGGACTTCCGGGAATGGAACACTGAAGCTTTCTTT. Translation: CASSKVFGDFREWNTEAFF.